This T cell receptor (beta chain) was sequenced in a study of T cells in Graves' hyperthyroidism and ophthalmopathy. Study observations and caveats: In validation, the model predicted ophthalmopathy. These predictions came a median about 6 months before onset.

This clonotype was picked up a small number of times. Antigen: not known. Amplification yielded TCR beta CDR3 regions, with RNA transcripts as the source. HTBI primers drove first-round RT-PCR of the TCR CDR3. MiXCR, applied by TCRdb to the multiplex PCR reads, yields one record per CDR3 protein. The repertoire holds approximately 640,000 distinct CDR3 sequences, with about 17% as singletons. This receptor was identified in a woman aged 25 to 39 with Graves' hyperthyroidism. Sequencing was performed on blood.

This CDR3 reads CSARQSASGSYEQYF. CDR3 coding DNA: TGCAGTGCTAGACAGTCAGCTAGCGGCTCCTACGAGCAGTACTTC. The chain combines TRBV20-1 with TRBJ2-7, with 7 nucleotides matching TRBD2. In germline, CDR1 is DFQATT, CDR2 SNEGSKA (reference sequence). This CDR3 is 15 amino acids long. With V trimmed by 2 bases and J by 0 bases, 7 bases remained unmatched.